Listed below are T cell receptor beta chains from one sample, sequenced in a study of response to subunit inactivated influenza vaccine. TCRdb re-called the RT-PCR reads with MiXCR, one entry per CDR3 protein. This table holds hundreds of thousands of distinct CDR3 sequences, about 12% found once. The sample here was PBMCs from blood, taken on the day of vaccination. These receptors all come from a man in his fifties or sixties who received an inactivated influenza vaccine. CDR3s include the opening cysteine and the closing phenylalanine or tryptophan. Fields, in order: J gene, clone size, V gene, D gene, CDR3 protein, CDR3 DNA. A D gene is named only where the DNA matches it firmly. Rows may omit the clone size; those that give it use once, few, many or a size class.

j_gene: TRBJ2-3; abundance: few; v_gene: TRBV20-1; d_gene: NA; CDR3aa: CSAAPSGTDTQYF; CDR3nt: TGCAGTGCCGCTCCTTCTGGCACAGATACGCAGTATTTT
j_gene: TRBJ2-2; abundance: few; v_gene: TRBV5-1; d_gene: NA; CDR3aa: CASSLGVAFDTGELFF; CDR3nt: TGCGCCAGCAGCTTGGGCGTAGCTTTCGACACCGGGGAGCTGTTTTTT
j_gene: TRBJ2-6; abundance: NA; v_gene: TRBV7-6; d_gene: NA; CDR3aa: CASSHVSGPGANVLTF; CDR3nt: TGTGCCAGCAGCCACGTCTCGGGGCCTGGGGCCAACGTCCTGACTTTC
j_gene: TRBJ2-5; abundance: NA; v_gene: TRBV11-2; d_gene: NA; CDR3aa: CASTERGGLQETQYF; CDR3nt: TGTGCCAGCACTGAAAGGGGGGGCCTTCAAGAGACCCAGTACTTC
j_gene: TRBJ2-1; abundance: NA; v_gene: TRBV28; d_gene: NA; CDR3aa: CASSGKAGTPGRNEQFF; CDR3nt: TGTGCCAGCAGTGGGAAGGCCGGGACACCAGGGAGGAATGAGCAGTTCTTC
j_gene: TRBJ2-1; abundance: NA; v_gene: TRBV20-1; d_gene: TRBD2; CDR3aa: CSARDWVSSGRNEQFF; CDR3nt: TGCAGTGCTAGAGATTGGGTGTCTAGCGGGAGGAATGAGCAGTTCTTC
j_gene: TRBJ1-1; abundance: few; v_gene: TRBV4-3; d_gene: NA; CDR3aa: CASSQGEGLVGTEAFF; CDR3nt: TGCGCCAGCAGCCAAGGGGAGGGACTAGTGGGGACTGAAGCTTTCTTT
j_gene: TRBJ2-5; abundance: NA; v_gene: TRBV20-1; d_gene: NA; CDR3aa: CSSVGPAETQYF; CDR3nt: TGCAGTTCCGTCGGACCGGCGGAGACCCAGTACTTC
j_gene: TRBJ2-3; abundance: many; v_gene: TRBV29-1; d_gene: TRBD2; CDR3aa: CSATTSASYTDTQYF; CDR3nt: TGCAGCGCAACAACTAGCGCCTCTTACACAGATACGCAGTATTTT
j_gene: TRBJ1-4; abundance: many; v_gene: TRBV11-2; d_gene: NA; CDR3aa: CASSSRQGNEKLFF; CDR3nt: TGTGCCAGCAGCTCCCGCCAGGGGAATGAAAAACTGTTTTTT
j_gene: TRBJ2-3; abundance: NA; v_gene: TRBV12-3/TRBV12-4; d_gene: NA; CDR3aa: CASSSTVRGTDTQYF; CDR3nt: TGTGCCAGCAGTTCGACTGTAAGAGGCACAGATACGCAGTATTTT
j_gene: TRBJ1-1; abundance: NA; v_gene: TRBV20-1; d_gene: NA; CDR3aa: CSARQTALNTEAFF; CDR3nt: TGCAGTGCTAGACAGACAGCCCTGAACACTGAAGCTTTCTTT
j_gene: TRBJ2-2; abundance: few; v_gene: TRBV4-3; d_gene: NA; CDR3aa: CASSQEGPSGELFF; CDR3nt: TGCGCCAGCAGCCAAGAAGGCCCGTCCGGGGAGCTGTTTTTT
j_gene: TRBJ2-7; abundance: few; v_gene: TRBV6-2/TRBV6-3; d_gene: TRBD1; CDR3aa: CASSTLTGPYEQYF; CDR3nt: TGTGCCAGCAGCACCCTGACAGGGCCCTACGAGCAGTACTTC
j_gene: TRBJ2-1; abundance: many; v_gene: TRBV20-1; d_gene: TRBD2; CDR3aa: CSASYDPSGRVKDNEQFF; CDR3nt: TGCAGTGCTAGTTATGATCCTAGCGGGAGGGTTAAGGACAATGAGCAGTTCTTC
j_gene: TRBJ2-2; abundance: NA; v_gene: TRBV5-1; d_gene: NA; CDR3aa: CASGRPGGSSTGELFF; CDR3nt: TGCGCCAGCGGGAGACCGGGGGGCTCGAGCACCGGGGAGCTGTTTTTT
j_gene: TRBJ2-1; abundance: many; v_gene: TRBV5-1; d_gene: NA; CDR3aa: CASSNRERSEQFF; CDR3nt: TGCGCCAGCAGTAACCGGGAGAGAAGTGAGCAGTTCTTC
j_gene: TRBJ1-2; abundance: NA; v_gene: TRBV6-1; d_gene: TRBD1; CDR3aa: CASRPTGDSYYGYTF; CDR3nt: TGTGCCAGCAGACCAACAGGGGACAGTTACTATGGCTACACCTTC
j_gene: TRBJ2-2; abundance: many; v_gene: TRBV20-1; d_gene: TRBD2; CDR3aa: CSARSRLAGGLNTGELFF; CDR3nt: TGCAGTGCTAGAAGCCGACTAGCGGGGGGGCTGAACACCGGGGAGCTGTTTTTT
j_gene: TRBJ2-7; abundance: NA; v_gene: TRBV6-1; d_gene: NA; CDR3aa: CASTTRGLTSYEQYF; CDR3nt: TGTGCCAGCACCACTCGCGGACTGACATCCTACGAGCAGTACTTC
j_gene: TRBJ2-3; abundance: NA; v_gene: TRBV5-5; d_gene: NA; CDR3aa: CASSLDQRADTQYF; CDR3nt: TGTGCCAGCAGCTTGGATCAGCGGGCAGATACGCAGTATTTT
j_gene: TRBJ1-2; abundance: NA; v_gene: TRBV28; d_gene: NA; CDR3aa: CASSWRNYGYTF; CDR3nt: TGTGCCAGCAGTTGGCGGAACTATGGCTACACCTTC
j_gene: TRBJ2-2; abundance: few; v_gene: TRBV28; d_gene: NA; CDR3aa: CASSYDLRGVGELFF; CDR3nt: TGTGCCAGCAGCTACGATTTGAGGGGGGTCGGGGAGCTGTTTTTT
j_gene: TRBJ2-1; abundance: many; v_gene: TRBV7-9; d_gene: NA; CDR3aa: CASSTGLLNEQFF; CDR3nt: TGTGCCAGCAGCACCGGACTTCTGAATGAGCAGTTCTTC
j_gene: TRBJ1-5; abundance: many; v_gene: TRBV9; d_gene: NA; CDR3aa: CASSVDSLGTQPQHF; CDR3nt: TGTGCCAGCAGCGTAGACTCTTTGGGGACTCAGCCCCAGCATTTT
j_gene: TRBJ1-6; abundance: NA; v_gene: TRBV6-5; d_gene: NA; CDR3aa: CASTGYGAPLHF; CDR3nt: TGTGCCAGCACCGGGTACGGGGCACCCCTCCACTTT
j_gene: TRBJ2-1; abundance: few; v_gene: TRBV4-2; d_gene: TRBD2; CDR3aa: CASSQDLSGSSYNEQFF; CDR3nt: TGTGCCAGCAGCCAAGATTTAAGCGGGAGCTCCTACAATGAGCAGTTCTTC
j_gene: TRBJ2-1; abundance: NA; v_gene: TRBV20-1; d_gene: TRBD2; CDR3aa: CSATPLAATYNEQFF; CDR3nt: TGCAGTGCTACCCCACTAGCGGCGACCTACAATGAGCAGTTCTTC
j_gene: TRBJ2-7; abundance: few; v_gene: TRBV12-3/TRBV12-4; d_gene: NA; CDR3aa: CASSLSGIQKQYF; CDR3nt: TGTGCCAGCAGTTTATCTGGGATCCAAAAGCAGTACTTC
j_gene: TRBJ2-1; abundance: many; v_gene: TRBV3-1; d_gene: NA; CDR3aa: CASSQVMIRSYNEQFF; CDR3nt: TGTGCCAGCAGCCAAGTCATGATCCGCTCCTACAATGAGCAGTTCTTC
j_gene: TRBJ2-3; abundance: NA; v_gene: TRBV5-6; d_gene: TRBD2; CDR3aa: CASSLELAGAGDTQYF; CDR3nt: TGTGCCAGCAGCTTGGAACTAGCGGGGGCCGGGGATACGCAGTATTTT
j_gene: TRBJ2-1; abundance: NA; v_gene: TRBV5-1; d_gene: NA; CDR3aa: CASSEIPQKNEQFF; CDR3nt: TGCGCCAGCAGCGAGATCCCCCAGAAGAATGAGCAGTTCTTC
j_gene: TRBJ2-2; abundance: NA; v_gene: TRBV9; d_gene: NA; CDR3aa: CASSFGVSAGELFF; CDR3nt: TGTGCCAGCAGCTTCGGTGTTTCCGCCGGGGAGCTGTTTTTT
j_gene: TRBJ2-3; abundance: many; v_gene: TRBV7-9; d_gene: TRBD1; CDR3aa: CASSFGQGSRTQYF; CDR3nt: TGTGCCAGCAGCTTCGGACAGGGAAGTCGTACGCAGTATTTT
j_gene: TRBJ2-7; abundance: many; v_gene: TRBV28; d_gene: NA; CDR3aa: CASSFVQGFYEQYF; CDR3nt: TGTGCCAGCAGTTTCGTACAGGGATTCTACGAGCAGTACTTC
j_gene: TRBJ2-1; abundance: many; v_gene: TRBV29-1; d_gene: NA; CDR3aa: CSVEIPPHDNEQFF; CDR3nt: TGCAGCGTTGAAATACCCCCTCATGACAATGAGCAGTTCTTC
j_gene: TRBJ2-2; abundance: many; v_gene: TRBV29-1; d_gene: NA; CDR3aa: CSVLSRQGRGTGELFF; CDR3nt: TGCAGCGTCCTCTCCCGACAGGGGAGGGGCACCGGGGAGCTGTTTTTT
j_gene: TRBJ2-2; abundance: NA; v_gene: TRBV9; d_gene: NA; CDR3aa: CASHDRNTGELFF; CDR3nt: TGTGCCAGCCATGACCGTAACACCGGGGAGCTGTTTTTT
j_gene: TRBJ2-7; abundance: few; v_gene: TRBV3-1; d_gene: NA; CDR3aa: CASSQDPLGSSYEQYF; CDR3nt: TGTGCCAGCAGCCAAGATCCATTGGGGAGCTCCTACGAGCAGTACTTC
j_gene: TRBJ2-3; abundance: many; v_gene: TRBV7-2; d_gene: TRBD2; CDR3aa: CASSSPGLVLNTQYF; CDR3nt: TGTGCCAGCAGCTCTCCGGGACTAGTTTTGAATACGCAGTATTTT